This T cell receptor beta chain was recovered during a study of T cell responses to AZD1222 COVID-19 vaccine. Assay: immunoSEQ multiplex PCR; the TCRdb copy retains only in-frame clones and omits some. The table shows more than 100,000 clones, with around nine tenths occurring only once. With 1 base removed from V and 3 bases from J, the gap between germline ends came to 9 bases. Looked up from germline, CDR1 is SGHAT and CDR2 is FQNNGV. CDR3 size: 15 residues. The rearrangement uses TRBV11-2 and TRBJ1-4; D may be TRBD1 (6 bases). The receptor was derived from an adult in good health. The sequencing used peripheral blood, collected on day 0 of AZD1222 vaccination. CDR3 in DNA: TGTGCCAGCAGCTTAGGGGGGGGCCCTAATGAAAAACTGTTTTTT. Translation gives CASSLGGGPNEKLFF.